The TCR beta chain described here comes from a study of cytomegalovirus exposure and HLA in healthy donors (dated by TCRdb to the late 2010s). At the level of the whole study: The approximately 710 repertoires of the first cohort and the roughly 110 validation repertoires were produced on the same platform, according to a later analysis. The study aimed to test whether cataloging public T cell receptors could reveal signatures of past pathogen exposure. In addition to the first cohort of around 670 subjects, a separate validation cohort of approximately 130 different subjects was used. High-throughput TCR immunosequencing, statistical association of individual TCRs with disease status, and machine learning were combined to predict cytomegalovirus infection status.

Libraries were prepared through the immunoSEQ multiplex PCR assay. Turning to the authors' computational methods: A statistical classification framework was developed to diagnose cytomegalovirus status using the catalog of TCR beta chain sequences. TCRdb took over this immuneACCESS table, retaining in-frame rearrangements with V and J assigned. Such tables are incomplete; in checked studies, under half of the missing clones stem from an unresolved V gene, and the remainder is unexplained. Clone size and the V and J calls come from that table; the DNA yielded D and trimming. This sample comprises 75,000 to 100,000 clones, about 96% of them detected only once. 0.78% of the sample is in the top ten clones. After removal of 3 bases from V and 5 bases from J, the junction retains 3 bases not matched to a gene. From the cysteine up to the phenylalanine, the CDR3 has a length of 15 residues. The read is trimmed to its CDR3 DNA, 45 bases read in frame from base 1. Per the germline V gene, SGHVS is the CDR1 and FNYEAQ is the CDR2.

What the research found in general, with its limitations: In a later analysis, TCRs clustered in the first cohort were found to also tend to co-occur in the approximately 120 validation repertoires, with 94% of cluster scores above 0. In both the original and validation cohorts, the classifier was reported to diagnose cytomegalovirus status with high specificity and sensitivity. The authors suggested that the approach could potentially be extended to other disease states and immunological phenotypes. A few of the identified cytomegalovirus-associated TCR beta chains were confirmed in vitro to be specific for cytomegalovirus antigens. In the study, about 150 TCR beta chains were listed as associated with cytomegalovirus. Most TCR sequences were observed very rarely across donors, whereas some public TCRs were present in many individuals. A later analysis had no HLA typing for the validation cohort, so co-occurrence there was scored across all 110 or so repertoires.

Donors formed part of the validation cohort, which comprised 120 subjects and was distinct from the first cohort of under 850 subjects. As for this clone: Its antigen is not yet known. Base qualities are not at hand, and no much larger clone is one base apart.

The origin of this receptor is a man between 18 and 29 years old in good health and CMV-seronegative. The specimen sequenced was PBMCs. This chain joins TRBV7-6 to TRBJ2-3, and 12 junctional nucleotides match TRBD2. DNA sequence: TGTGCCAGCAGCTTGACTAGCGGGAGTGGAGATACGCAGTATTTT. It translates as CASSLTSGSGDTQYF.